The 30 T cell receptor beta chains given below trace back to one sample, sequenced in a study of blood T cell repertoires in COVID-19. Profiling relied on immunoSEQ multiplex PCR, and the TCRdb table lists in-frame clones only, not all of them. This sample has approximately 310,000 clones, with roughly 85% found just once. The material sequenced was PBMCs or T cells enriched from blood (not recorded which). These receptors were collected from a woman aged 25 to 39 who had been exposed to COVID-19.

The rearrangement uses TRBV7-2 and TRBJ2-7, with TRBD2 matching 8 bases. J gave up 0 bases and V 5 bases, and 3 bases lay outside the gene matches. There are 14 residues in the CDR3. Germline lookup yields CDR1 SGHTA and CDR2 FQGNSA. CDR3: CASSGTRASYEQYF. In DNA, the CDR3 is TGTGCCAGCAGCGGGACTAGGGCCTCCTACGAGCAGTACTTC.

The rearrangement links TRBV7-9 to TRBJ2-1; 11 nucleotides match TRBD2. Germline V gene sequence: CDR1 SEHNR, CDR2 FQNEAQ (reference sequence). The V and J ends lost 1 base and 15 bases, in that order; junction bases with no gene match: 11. The CDR3 contains 15 residues. The CDR3 nucleotides read TGTGCCAGCAGCTTAGTGGCTAGCGGGGGGTTACAGCGGTTCTTC. Amino acid sequence: CASSLVASGGLQRFF.

The V call is TRBV7-2, the J call TRBJ2-7; the D is unclear. This CDR3 is built from 14 residues. V was cut by 1 base and J by 5 bases, with 12 bases left in between. Germline V gives CDR1 SGHTA, CDR2 FQGNSA. The CDR3, as DNA: TGTGCCAGCAGCTTAGACGCTAGATCGCACGAGCAGTACTTC. Amino acid sequence: CASSLDARSHEQYF.

The rearrangement joins TRBV12-3 or TRBV12-4 to TRBJ2-7; possible D gene TRBD2, 5 bases. The V end lost 7 bases, the J end lost 6 bases, and 16 bases lay between the germline ends. The CDR3 sequence is 13 residues long. This chain's CDR3 is CASTLREGGEQYF. In DNA form, the CDR3 reads TGTGCCAGCACCCTGCGTGAGGGTGGCGAGCAGTACTTC.

The V gene is TRBV28, the J gene TRBJ1-4; weak D call: TRBD1 (6 bases). CDR1 is MDHEN, CDR2 SYDVKM, per germline. The CDR3 covers 12 residues. V shed 8 bases and J shed 8 bases, with 12 bases lying between them. DNA for the CDR3: TGTGCCAGCGAGGGGGTAACGGAAAAACTGTTTTTT. It translates to CASEGVTEKLFF.

This chain joins TRBV28 and TRBJ1-2, with a weak D call TRBD1 (6 bases). Germline V gene sequence: CDR1 MDHEN, CDR2 SYDVKM. V lost 10 bases to trimming and J lost 1 base, with 10 bases between them. This CDR3 has 12 amino acids. In nucleotides, the CDR3 is TGTGCCACCGAACAGGGTAACTATGGCTACACCTTC. Encoded protein: CATEQGNYGYTF.

The chain couples TRBV5-1 to TRBJ1-1; weak D call: TRBD1 (5 bases). CDR3 size: 13 residues. Trimming left V 2 bases short and J 5 bases short, with 10 bases between. Germline assignment: CDR1 SGHRS and CDR2 YFSETQ. The CDR3 nucleotides read TGCGCCAGCAGCTTCGGGGGGGAGACTGAAGCTTTCTTT. It specifies CASSFGGETEAFF.

The chain carries TRBV5-6 and TRBJ2-7; D may be TRBD2 (5 bases). Trimming left V 3 bases short and J 7 bases short, with 14 bases between. CDR1 is SGHDT and CDR2 is YYEEEE in the germline V gene. The CDR3 is 13 amino acids. CDR3 nucleotides: TGTGCCAGCAGCTGGACCCTTAGCGTGGAGCAGTACTTC. It yields the protein CASSWTLSVEQYF.

The rearrangement uses TRBV19 and TRBJ2-7; 9 bases align to TRBD1. The trim removed 5 bases at V and 5 bases at J, leaving 10 bases unmatched. Germline CDR1 is LNHDA and CDR2 is SQIVND (reference sequence). The CDR3 extends over 15 amino acids. Here the CDR3 reads CASSGAGTGLHEQYF. The CDR3 DNA follows: TGTGCCAGTAGTGGTGCAGGGACAGGGTTACACGAGCAGTACTTC. The full variable domain, with the rest looked up from reference TRBV19 and TRBJ2-7, is DGGITQSPKYLFRKEGQNVTLSCEQNLNHDAMYWYRQDPGQGLRLIYYSQIVNDFQKGDIAEGYSVSREKKESFPLTVTSAQKNPTAFYLCASSGAGTGLHEQYFGPGTRLTVT.

This chain connects TRBV4-2 to TRBJ2-1, with 10 bases identical to TRBD2. The CDR3 is made up of 16 amino acids. Germline CDR1 reads LGHNA; CDR2 reads YNFKEQ. The ends lost 0 bases at V and 7 bases at J; junction bases unmatched: 6. This CDR3 is CASSQESTSGQNEQFF. CDR3 bases: TGTGCCAGCAGCCAAGAATCGACTAGCGGGCAGAATGAGCAGTTCTTC.

This chain uses TRBV7-3 with TRBJ1-2, with D possibly being TRBD1 (5 bases). V lost 4 bases to trimming and J lost 5 bases, with 11 bases between them. Germline V lookup: CDR1 SGHTA, CDR2 FQGTGA. This CDR3 has 13 residues. In nucleotides, the CDR3 is TGTGCCAGCAGCTACGGAGGGGAATATGGCTACACCTTC. It translates to CASSYGGEYGYTF.

This sequence joins TRBV2 and TRBJ2-7; D might be TRBD1 (6 bases). V was clipped by 5 bases and J by 4 bases, with 12 bases between them. The CDR3 loop spans 13 amino acids. Germline CDR1 reads SNHLY; CDR2 reads FYNNEI. Here the CDR3 DNA reads TGTGCCAGCAGTAAGGAACAGGGTTACGAGCAGTACTTC. It specifies CASSKEQGYEQYF.

The chain has TRBV7-2 and TRBJ2-3; D unresolved. The CDR3 totals 15 residues. V was pared by 6 bases and J by 4 bases, with 17 bases between. Germline V CDR1 and CDR2: SGHTA, FQGNSA. CDR3 nucleotide sequence: TGTGCCAGCAGTTCCCGCGGTGACGACTCAGATACGCAGTATTTT. Translation: CASSSRGDDSDTQYF.

Here the CDR3 reads CAWTGDLVGRANTGELFF. The CDR3 DNA sequence: TGTGCCTGGACAGGCGACCTTGTTGGTCGCGCGAACACCGGGGAGCTGTTTTTT. J is TRBJ2-2 and V is TRBV30, with D unclear. This CDR3 has 18 amino acids. Germline V gene data show CDR1 as GTSNPN and CDR2 as SVGIG (reference sequence). The germline V and J ends were trimmed by 4 bases and 0 bases, with 21 bases remaining between them.

V is TRBV2 and J is TRBJ1-2; the match to TRBD1 covers 7 bases. This CDR3 has 14 residues. Germline CDR1 reads SNHLY; CDR2 reads FYNNEI. V trimming: 7 bases; J trimming: 6 bases; junction bases outside the gene matches: 11. In DNA form, the CDR3 reads TGTGCCAGCACCCCCCTTCGACAGGGCGATGGCTACACCTTC. This translates into CASTPLRQGDGYTF.

This chain connects TRBV10-3 to TRBJ1-1; D is perhaps TRBD1 (5 bases). CDR1 is ENHRY and CDR2 is SYGVKD in the germline V gene. Deletions cut 6 bases from V and 0 bases from J, with 11 bases between. This CDR3 is built from 14 residues. CDR3: CAIRDRYMNTEAFF. Written as DNA, the CDR3 is TGTGCCATCAGAGACAGATACATGAACACTGAAGCTTTCTTT.

This clone was seen just once. The chain joins TRBV28 to TRBJ2-3; unclear D gene. The V end was cut by 9 bases, the J end by 4 bases, with 8 bases between. The CDR3 sequence is 11 residues long. Germline CDR1 and CDR2: MDHEN and SYDVKM. The CDR3 reads CASLGADTQYF. CDR3 coding DNA: TGTGCCAGTTTAGGAGCAGATACGCAGTATTTT.

The chain couples TRBV28 to TRBJ2-1, with D possibly being TRBD1 (5 bases). Germline V CDR1 and CDR2: MDHEN, SYDVKM. This CDR3 has 16 amino acids. V gave up 1 base and J gave up 0 bases, with 10 bases separating them. The DNA of the CDR3 is TGTGCCAGCAGTTTATACAGGCGTGGCTCCTACAATGAGCAGTTCTTC. Protein sequence: CASSLYRRGSYNEQFF.

V usage is TRBV27 and J usage is TRBJ1-5, with D possibly being TRBD1 (6 bases). The germline CDR1 and CDR2 sequences are MNHEY and SMNVEV (reference sequence). V was trimmed by 8 bases and J by 9 bases, leaving 17 bases between them. There are 13 residues in the CDR3. This CDR3 is CASAGQSQGPQHF. The CDR3 coding sequence is TGTGCCAGCGCCGGACAGTCACAAGGGCCCCAGCATTTT.

The V and J genes are TRBV5-8 and TRBJ2-7, with a possible D match to TRBD1 (5 bases). Germline CDR1 reads SGHTS; CDR2 reads YDEGEE. Trimming removed 2 bases from V and 3 bases from J, with 15 bases in between. The CDR3 sequence is 15 residues long. The CDR3 region is CASSLVRKGNYEQYF. DNA of the CDR3: TGTGCCAGCAGCTTAGTCCGAAAGGGGAACTACGAGCAGTACTTC.

In its sample, this clone was seen many times. The germline gene is not matched at one end of the junction; a read error may be the cause. The chain recombines TRBV28 with TRBJ2-4, with 7 bases aligning to TRBD2. This CDR3 spans 14 amino acids. CDR1 is MDHEN and CDR2 is SYDVKM in the germline V gene. CDR3 sequence (DNA): TGTGCCAGCAGTTCTACCGGGACTAATGGTCGAGGGCTCTTC. Translated: CASSSTGTNGRGLF.

This chain links TRBV7-3 with TRBJ2-1; TRBD2 aligns across 14 bases. The germline CDR1 and CDR2 sequences are SGHTA and FQGTGA. The CDR3 is made up of 17 amino acids. Unmatched junction bases numbered 11, after V lost 5 bases and J lost 8 bases. The CDR3 is CASSARGTSGSVDEQFF. DNA for the CDR3: TGTGCCAGCAGCGCTAGGGGGACTAGCGGGAGTGTCGATGAGCAGTTCTTC.

The CDR3, as DNA: TGTGCCACCAGCAGAGGGGGGGGTGATTTTTCACCCCTCCACTTT. Translation: CATSRGGGDFSPLHF. This sequence joins TRBV15 and TRBJ1-6, with a weak D call TRBD1 (5 bases). The CDR3 spans 15 residues. Trimming took 1 base from V and 9 from J, leaving 13 bases between them. Looked up from germline, CDR1 is LNHNV and CDR2 is YYDKDF (reference sequence).

The chain combines TRBV7-2 with TRBJ2-4; 7 bases line up with TRBD1. The V gene's germline CDR1 is SGHTA and CDR2 FQGNSA. V lost 1 base to trimming and J lost 8 bases; unmatched junction nucleotides: 2. The CDR3 consists of 13 residues. CDR3: CASSLDRGYIQYF. Written as DNA, the CDR3 is TGTGCCAGCAGCTTAGACAGGGGTTACATTCAGTACTTC.

The chain uses TRBV12-3 or TRBV12-4 and TRBJ1-2; TRBD1 matches at 8 bases. Trimming took 6 bases from V and 7 from J; bases not matched to a gene: 7. The CDR3 length is 13 residues. Here the CDR3 reads CASRPGQGSGYTF. The CDR3 region has the DNA TGTGCCAGCAGACCCGGACAGGGCTCTGGCTACACCTTC.

The genes are TRBV7-9 and TRBJ2-7, with a weak D call TRBD2 (5 bases). The CDR3 covers 12 residues. The germline CDR1 and CDR2 sequences are SEHNR and FQNEAQ (reference sequence). V was pared by 6 bases and J by 2 bases, with 8 bases between. As DNA, the CDR3 is TGTGCCAGCAGAGCCGGGACCTACGAGCAGTACTTC. Residues: CASRAGTYEQYF.

The chain joins TRBV6-4 to TRBJ1-1; perhaps TRBD1 as D (5 bases). Germline V gene lookup returns CDR1 MRHNA and CDR2 SNTAGT. The CDR3 is 16 amino acids. The germline V and J ends were trimmed by 5 bases and 3 bases, with 19 bases remaining between them. For the CDR3, the DNA is TGTGCCAGCAGTCCAAGGGGCAGGTTCGACGACACTGAAGCTTTCTTT. Its protein product is CASSPRGRFDDTEAFF.

This chain connects TRBV19 to TRBJ2-7, with 7 bases that match TRBD2. The CDR3 length is 14 residues. Germline V gene sequence: CDR1 LNHDA, CDR2 SQIVND (reference sequence). The ends lost 8 bases at V and 6 bases at J; junction bases unmatched: 13. The CDR3: CASRVAAGTGEQYF. In DNA form, the CDR3 reads TGTGCCAGTCGAGTAGCAGCGGGAACGGGCGAGCAGTACTTC.

The genes are TRBV11-2 and TRBJ1-2; TRBD1 is a possible D gene (5 bases). Germline CDR1 reads SGHAT; CDR2 reads FQNNGV. Between the trimmed V and J ends, which lost 0 bases and 8 bases, there was a span of 13 bases. This CDR3 region has 14 residues. The CDR3 coding sequence is TGTGCCAGCAGCTTAGAACCCGGGGGGACCGGCTACACCTTC. Translated: CASSLEPGGTGYTF.

J is TRBJ1-6 and V is TRBV7-8; TRBD1 matches at 10 bases. Germline V gene sequence: CDR1 SGHVS, CDR2 FQNEAQ. CDR3 length equals 15 residues. V was pared by 3 bases and J by 10 bases, with 6 bases of the junction left unmatched. CDR3 protein: CASSFRQGAGSPLHF. CDR3 nucleotides: TGTGCCAGCAGCTTTCGACAGGGGGCAGGATCACCCCTCCACTTT.